This entry lists 18 T cell receptor beta chains sequenced from one sample in a study of CD8 T cell repertoires and HIV-1 epitope variants. Antigen specificity for these receptors is unknown. This table comes from immunoSEQ multiplex PCR, and its TCRdb copy is limited to in-frame clones, with some not included. The sample shows 5,400 or so clones, about 68% of them seen only once. Sequenced: cultured CD8+ T cells derived from PBMCs. The receptors shown here come from a male donor with HIV.

The chain combines TRBV19 with TRBJ2-7, with 7 bases that match TRBD1. Trimming at V came to 0 bases and at J to 2 bases, leaving 4 bases not matched to a gene. Germline V gene sequence: CDR1 LNHDA, CDR2 SQIVND (reference sequence). The length of the CDR3 is 15 residues. The CDR3 sequence: CASSIEGQGAYEQYF. CDR3 in DNA: TGTGCCAGTAGTATAGAAGGGCAGGGGGCCTACGAGCAGTACTTC.

The chain is built from TRBV5-1 and TRBJ2-7; TRBD2 matches at 16 bases. Trimming took 4 bases from V and 4 from J; bases not matched to a gene: 8. The CDR3 covers 17 residues. Germline values: CDR1 SGHRS, CDR2 YFSETQ. The CDR3 nucleotides are TGCGCCAGCAGCCTGGGACTAGCGGGAGGGGGTGAGTACGAGCAGTACTTC. It codes for CASSLGLAGGGEYEQYF.

The V gene is TRBV6-6, the J gene TRBJ1-2; TRBD1 aligns across 7 bases. V trimming: 7 bases; J trimming: 7 bases; junction bases outside the gene matches: 18. CDR1 and CDR2 (germline): MNHNY, SVGAGI (reference sequence). The CDR3 spans 16 residues. The CDR3 DNA sequence: TGTGCCAGCACTCCCTTTGGGGAGGGGGCGAGAGGTGGCTACACCTTC. Protein: CASTPFGEGARGGYTF.

The sample holds one count of this clone. The V call is TRBV7-9, the J call TRBJ2-7, with D perhaps matching TRBD1 (5 bases). The V gene lost 5 bases and the J gene lost 6 bases, with 14 bases spanning the gap. CDR3 length: 13 amino acids. The germline gives CDR1 SEHNR, CDR2 FQNEAQ (reference sequence). The CDR3 DNA reads TGTGCCAGCAGCCCCAGGGCGTCCCCCGAGCAGTACTTC. Amino acid sequence: CASSPRASPEQYF.

The CDR3 reads CASSGAPVSTDTQYF. CDR3 in DNA: TGCGCCAGCAGCGGAGCGCCAGTTAGCACAGATACGCAGTATTTT. V gene TRBV5-1 combines with J gene TRBJ2-3; D gene ambiguous. Trimming pared 4 bases from V and 0 bases from J, leaving 12 bases between. CDR3 size: 15 residues. CDR1 is SGHRS and CDR2 is YFSETQ in the germline V gene.

The J gene is TRBJ1-5, the V gene TRBV5-5, with TRBD1 matching 8 bases. Germline CDR1 SGHKS, CDR2 YYEKEE (reference sequence). Germline trimming cut 2 bases from V and 5 bases from J; bases unmatched to any gene: 3. The CDR3 consists of 14 residues. CDR3 nucleotide sequence: TGTGCCAGCAGCTTCCAGGGGGCTGATCAGCCCCAGCATTTT. This encodes CASSFQGADQPQHF.

The V gene is TRBV28, the J gene TRBJ2-1; 7 bases line up with TRBD1. The V and J ends lost 7 bases and 4 bases, in that order; junction bases with no gene match: 10. The CDR3 sequence is 15 residues long. Germline loops: CDR1 MDHEN, CDR2 SYDVKM. This CDR3 is CASTKGTDDYNEQFF. The CDR3 DNA sequence: TGTGCCAGCACCAAGGGGACAGACGATTACAATGAGCAGTTCTTC. The full variable domain, completed using reference TRBV28 and TRBJ2-1, is DVKVTQSSRYLVKRTGEKVFLECVQDMDHENMFWYRQDPGLGLRLIYFSYDVKMKEKGDIPEGYSVSREKKERFSLILESASTNQTSMYLCASTKGTDDYNEQFFGPGTRLTVL.

This clone was seen a few times. CDR3: CASSHAGVVGQDGYTF. For the CDR3, the DNA is TGTGCCAGCAGCCACGCCGGAGTGGTTGGGCAAGATGGCTACACCTTC. V is TRBV7-9 and J is TRBJ1-2; D remains ambiguous. The CDR3 spans 16 residues. Trimming stripped 5 bases from V and 6 bases from J, with 22 bases between. In germline, CDR1 is SEHNR, CDR2 FQNEAQ (reference sequence). Using reference TRBV7-9 and TRBJ1-2 for the parts outside the CDR3, the full variable domain is DTGVSQNPRHKITKRGQNVTFRCDPISEHNRLYWYRQTLGQGPEFLTYFQNEAQLEKSRLLSDRFSAERPKGSFSTLEIQRTEQGDSAMYLCASSHAGVVGQDGYTFGSGTRLTVV.

This clone was counted between two and nine times. The chain carries TRBV4-3 and TRBJ2-1, with a weak D call TRBD2 (5 bases). There are 17 residues in the CDR3. CDR1 and CDR2 from the germline V gene are LGHNA and YSLEER. Trimming took 1 base from V and 8 from J, leaving 21 bases between them. In DNA form, the CDR3 reads TGCGCCAGCAGCCAAGCCCCCCTACCACTAGATCTAGATGAGCAGTTCTTC. This codes for CASSQAPLPLDLDEQFF.

The chain has TRBV28 and TRBJ1-4; no clear D. V dropped 7 bases and J dropped 7 bases, with 10 bases sitting between them. The CDR3 spans 12 residues. Germline-derived CDR1 and CDR2 are MDHEN and SYDVKM. The CDR3 nucleotides are TGTGCCAGCACCACCACGATTGAAAAACTGTTTTTT. This translates into CASTTTIEKLFF. Combining the CDR3 with reference TRBV28 and TRBJ1-4 gives the whole variable domain DVKVTQSSRYLVKRTGEKVFLECVQDMDHENMFWYRQDPGLGLRLIYFSYDVKMKEKGDIPEGYSVSREKKERFSLILESASTNQTSMYLCASTTTIEKLFFGSGTQLSVL.

This chain connects TRBV4-1 to TRBJ2-4; unclear D gene. Trimming removed 4 bases at V and 7 bases at J, with 11 bases between. Germline V gene lookup returns CDR1 MGHRA and CDR2 YSYEKL. The CDR3 length is 13 residues. The CDR3 region has the DNA TGCGCCAGCAGCCCCGGACCGGGTAACATTCAGTACTTC. Its protein is CASSPGPGNIQYF.

The J gene is TRBJ2-6, the V gene TRBV27; D gene ambiguous. Germline V gene sequence: CDR1 MNHEY, CDR2 SMNVEV (reference sequence). V was cut by 10 bases and J by 0 bases, with 22 bases left in between. The CDR3 has 18 amino acids. The CDR3 sequence is CATQSTTTANSGANVLTF. The CDR3 coding sequence is TGTGCCACCCAATCCACAACTACTGCGAACTCTGGGGCCAACGTCCTGACTTTC. The complete variable domain, with remaining parts taken from reference TRBV27 and TRBJ2-6, reads EAQVTQNPRYLITVTGKKLTVTCSQNMNHEYMSWYRQDPGLGLRQIYYSMNVEVTDKGDVPEGYKVSRKEKRNFPLILESPSPNQTSLYFCATQSTTTANSGANVLTFGAGSRLTVL.

The chain has TRBV4-1 and TRBJ1-5; D unresolved. Between the trimmed V and J ends, which lost 3 bases and 4 bases, there was a span of 7 bases. This CDR3 has 13 amino acids. Germline loops: CDR1 MGHRA, CDR2 YSYEKL. The CDR3 loop reads CASSQDLNQPQHF. Here the CDR3 DNA reads TGCGCCAGCAGCCAGGACCTAAATCAGCCCCAGCATTTT.

The chain recombines TRBV9 with TRBJ1-5; TRBD1 matches 9 bases. The CDR3 length is 16 residues. V lost 0 bases to trimming and J lost 6 bases; unmatched junction nucleotides: 7. CDR1 and CDR2 from the germline V gene are SGDLS and YYNGEE. The CDR3 DNA is TGTGCCAGCAGCGTAGATTCGACAGGGGGAGGTCAGCCCCAGCATTTT. It encodes CASSVDSTGGGQPQHF.

This clone came up once. The chain employs TRBV11-2 and TRBJ2-1, with 9 nucleotides matching TRBD1. This CDR3 is 17 amino acids long. Trimming cost V 4 bases and J 1 base; bases outside gene matches: 8. Germline V lookup: CDR1 SGHAT, CDR2 FQNNGV. CDR3 in amino acids: CASSSPGTGTSYNEQFF. The CDR3 DNA reads as TGTGCCAGCAGCTCTCCTGGGACAGGGACATCCTACAATGAGCAGTTCTTC.

This chain connects TRBV5-4 to TRBJ2-5; D unclear. V was trimmed by 4 bases and J by 5 bases, leaving 12 bases between them. The CDR3 covers 13 residues. Germline CDR1 SGHNT, CDR2 YYREEE (reference sequence). The CDR3 here is CASSPTVAETQYF. In nucleotides, the CDR3 is TGTGCCAGCAGCCCGACCGTTGCCGAGACCCAGTACTTC.

This clone was seen only once. V and J are TRBV5-6 and TRBJ2-1; D call uncertain. CDR1 and CDR2 from the germline V gene are SGHDT and YYEEEE. This CDR3 is built from 16 residues. V was clipped by 0 bases and J by 0 bases, with 10 bases between them. CDR3: CASSLAGESSYNEQFF. Written as DNA, the CDR3 is TGTGCCAGCAGCTTGGCTGGCGAAAGCTCCTACAATGAGCAGTTCTTC.

There are a few counts of this clone. The chain links TRBV19 to TRBJ1-5; D remains ambiguous. Trimming pared 3 bases from V and 0 bases from J, leaving 6 bases between. The CDR3 runs 14 residues. The germline CDR1 and CDR2 sequences are LNHDA and SQIVND (reference sequence). The CDR3 spells CASSIGVSNQPQHF. CDR3 DNA sequence: TGTGCCAGTAGTATTGGGGTTAGCAATCAGCCCCAGCATTTT.